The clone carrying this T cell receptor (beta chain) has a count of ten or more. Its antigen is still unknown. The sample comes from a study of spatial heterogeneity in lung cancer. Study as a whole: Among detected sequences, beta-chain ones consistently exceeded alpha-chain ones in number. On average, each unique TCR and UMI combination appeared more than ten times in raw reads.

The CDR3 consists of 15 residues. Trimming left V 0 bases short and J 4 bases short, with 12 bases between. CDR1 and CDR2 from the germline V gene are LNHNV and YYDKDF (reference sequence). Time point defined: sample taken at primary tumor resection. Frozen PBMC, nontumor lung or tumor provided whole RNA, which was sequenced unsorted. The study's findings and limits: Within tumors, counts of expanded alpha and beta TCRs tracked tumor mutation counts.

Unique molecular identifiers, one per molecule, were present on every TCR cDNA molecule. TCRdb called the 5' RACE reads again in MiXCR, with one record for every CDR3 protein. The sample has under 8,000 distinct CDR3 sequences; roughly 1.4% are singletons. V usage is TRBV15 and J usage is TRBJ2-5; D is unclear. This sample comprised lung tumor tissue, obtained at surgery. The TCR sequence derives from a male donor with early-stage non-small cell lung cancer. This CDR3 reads CATSRDKATGETQYF. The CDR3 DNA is TGTGCCACCAGCAGAGATAAGGCTACCGGAGAGACCCAGTACTTC.